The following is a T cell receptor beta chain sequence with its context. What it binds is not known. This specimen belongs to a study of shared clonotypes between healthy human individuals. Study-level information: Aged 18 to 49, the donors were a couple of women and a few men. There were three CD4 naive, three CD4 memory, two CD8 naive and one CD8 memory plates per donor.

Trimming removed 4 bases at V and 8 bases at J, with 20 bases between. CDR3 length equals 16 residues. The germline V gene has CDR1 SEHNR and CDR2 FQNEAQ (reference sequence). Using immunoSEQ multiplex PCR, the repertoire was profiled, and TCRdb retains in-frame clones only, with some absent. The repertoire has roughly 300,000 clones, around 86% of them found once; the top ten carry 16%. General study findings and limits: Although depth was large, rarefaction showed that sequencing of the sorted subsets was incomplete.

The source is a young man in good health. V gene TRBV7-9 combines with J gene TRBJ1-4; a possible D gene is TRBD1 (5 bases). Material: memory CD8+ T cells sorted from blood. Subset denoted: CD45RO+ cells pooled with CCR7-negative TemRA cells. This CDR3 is CASSSFQGVVREKLFF. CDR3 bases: TGTGCCAGCAGCTCATTCCAGGGTGTGGTGCGGGAAAAACTGTTTTTT.